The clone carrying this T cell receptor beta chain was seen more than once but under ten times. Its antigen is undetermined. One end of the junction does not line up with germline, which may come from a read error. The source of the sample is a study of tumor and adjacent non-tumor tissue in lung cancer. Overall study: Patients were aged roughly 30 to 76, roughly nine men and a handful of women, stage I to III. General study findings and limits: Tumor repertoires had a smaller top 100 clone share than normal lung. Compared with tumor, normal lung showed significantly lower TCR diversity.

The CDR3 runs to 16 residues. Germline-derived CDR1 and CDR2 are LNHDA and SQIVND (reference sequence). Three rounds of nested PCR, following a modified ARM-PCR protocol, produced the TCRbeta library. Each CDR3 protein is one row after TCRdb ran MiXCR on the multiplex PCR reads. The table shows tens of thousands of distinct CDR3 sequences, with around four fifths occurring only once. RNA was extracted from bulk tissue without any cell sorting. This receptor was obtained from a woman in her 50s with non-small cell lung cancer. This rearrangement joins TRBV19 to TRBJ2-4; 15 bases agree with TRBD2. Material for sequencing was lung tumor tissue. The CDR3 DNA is TGTGCCACCGAAGGAGGGACTAGCGGGAGGCAAAACATTCAATACTTC. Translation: CATEGGTSGRQNIQYF.